A selection of T cell receptor beta chains follows, all from one sample in a study of cytomegalovirus exposure and HLA in healthy donors. TCRdb's table, derived via immunoSEQ multiplex PCR, lists solely in-frame clones and lacks some. The data show 87,000 or so clones, around 60% seen once. The sample consisted of PBMCs. The receptor source for this set is a man aged 55 to 70 in good health and CMV-seronegative. CDR3s include the opening cysteine and the closing phenylalanine or tryptophan. A D gene is named only where the DNA matches it firmly. Not every row has a clone size; where given, it reads once, few, many or a size class.

>TRBD1|once|TRBJ2-2|TRBV29-1
CSVPGTGNTGELFF
TGCAGCGTCCCCGGGACAGGGAACACCGGGGAGCTGTTTTTT
>.|few|TRBJ2-7|TRBV30
CAWSVRATEPYEQYF
TGTGCCTGGAGTGTACGGGCGACAGAACCCTACGAGCAGTACTTC
>TRBD1|.|TRBJ2-1|TRBV5-4
CASSPPTGKVDNEQFF
TGTGCCAGCAGCCCGCCGACAGGGAAGGTGGACAATGAGCAGTTCTTC
>.|.|TRBJ1-1|TRBV28
CASSFARTEAFF
TGTGCCAGCAGTTTCGCACGGACTGAAGCTTTCTTT
>.|.|TRBJ1-1|TRBV2
CASSNYMNTEAFF
TGTGCCAGCAGTAACTACATGAACACTGAAGCTTTCTTT
>.|.|TRBJ1-6|TRBV7-2
CASSLFQATYNSPLHF
TGTGCCAGCAGCTTATTCCAGGCGACCTATAATTCACCCCTCCACTTT
>TRBD2|.|TRBJ2-3|TRBV6-4
CASSDGAGDTDTQYF
TGTGCCAGCAGTGATGGAGCGGGGGACACAGATACGCAGTATTTT
>TRBD1|.|TRBJ2-3|TRBV10-1
CASSTRQGNPDTQYF
TGCGCCAGCAGTACCCGACAGGGCAATCCAGATACGCAGTATTTT
>.|.|TRBJ2-6|TRBV7-3
CASSLRGTGANVLTF
TGTGCCAGCAGCTTACGGGGTACTGGGGCCAACGTCCTGACTTTC
>.|.|TRBJ2-3|TRBV11-2
CASSPQPGTDTQYF
TGTGCCAGCAGCCCCCAGCCCGGGACAGATACGCAGTATTTT
>.|.|TRBJ2-4|TRBV19
CASSIGRLNLAKNIQYF
TGTGCCAGTAGTATCGGGAGACTAAATCTAGCCAAAAACATTCAGTACTTC
>.|.|TRBJ1-1|TRBV4-2
CASSWGSRNTEAFF
TGTGCCAGCAGCTGGGGCTCTAGGAACACTGAAGCTTTCTTT
>TRBD2|.|TRBJ2-7|TRBV6-1
CASMAGELWPYEQYF
TGTGCCAGCATGGCGGGAGAATTGTGGCCCTACGAGCAGTACTTC
>.|many|TRBJ2-3|TRBV2
CASIRGTITDTQYF
TGTGCCAGCATCCGGGGGACGATCACAGATACGCAGTATTTT
>.|.|TRBJ1-5|TRBV19
CASSASGIPNQPQHF
TGTGCCAGTAGTGCCTCCGGGATCCCCAATCAGCCCCAGCATTTT
>.|once|TRBJ1-5|TRBV7-9
CASSLEDSSQPQHF
TGTGCCAGCAGCTTGGAGGACAGTTCACAGCCCCAGCATTTT
>.|.|TRBJ1-1|TRBV7-2
CASSFQLTGEAFF
TGTGCCAGCAGCTTCCAGCTCACCGGGGAAGCTTTCTTT
>.|.|TRBJ1-2|TRBV6-5
CASSARRFPDGYTF
TGTGCCAGCAGTGCCCGGAGGTTCCCCGATGGCTACACCTTC
>.|.|TRBJ1-5|TRBV6-5
CASSFQGRNQPQHF
TGTGCCAGCAGCTTTCAGGGCAGGAATCAGCCCCAGCATTTT
>.|.|TRBJ1-2|TRBV5-4
CASSPKQDRWGGYTF
TGTGCCAGCAGCCCAAAGCAAGACAGGTGGGGTGGCTACACCTTC
>.|few|TRBJ2-1|TRBV28
CASSSIQGTNEQFF
TGTGCCAGCAGTTCGATACAGGGTACCAATGAGCAGTTCTTC
>TRBD1|few|TRBJ2-5|TRBV28
CASSTNQGAPRETQYF
TGTGCCAGCAGTACGAATCAGGGGGCGCCCCGAGAGACCCAGTACTTC
>.|.|TRBJ2-3|TRBV5-6
CASSQTRMVDTQYF
TGTGCCAGCAGCCAAACTAGGATGGTAGATACGCAGTATTTT
>.|.|TRBJ2-7|TRBV9
CASSVDQGEQYF
TGTGCCAGCAGCGTAGATCAGGGCGAGCAGTACTTC
>.|few|TRBJ2-7|TRBV6-1
CASRTGTSYEQYF
TGTGCCAGCAGAACAGGGACCTCCTACGAGCAGTACTTC
>TRBD1|few|TRBJ1-1|TRBV7-3
CASSSYRGRDTEAFF
TGTGCCAGCAGCTCATACAGGGGTAGGGACACTGAAGCTTTCTTT
>.|.|TRBJ1-5|TRBV9
CASSGGVNQPQHF
TGTGCCAGCAGCGGGGGGGTTAATCAGCCCCAGCATTTT
>TRBD2|.|TRBJ2-2|TRBV11-2
CASSPRGGNTGELFF
TGTGCCAGCAGCCCGCGGGGGGGAAACACCGGGGAGCTGTTTTTT
>TRBD1|.|TRBJ2-1|TRBV5-1
CASTRDSYNEQFF
TGCGCCAGTACACGGGACAGCTACAATGAGCAGTTCTTC
>.|.|TRBJ1-5|TRBV28
CASRGARGNQPQHF
TGTGCCAGCAGGGGGGCGCGTGGCAATCAGCCCCAGCATTTT
>TRBD2|.|TRBJ2-1|TRBV5-1
CASSLTPPGLAGYNEQFF
TGCGCCAGCAGCTTGACCCCGCCGGGACTAGCGGGATACAATGAGCAGTTCTTC
>TRBD1|.|TRBJ2-7|TRBV6-1
CASSEDPGTGGFEQYF
TGTGCCAGCAGTGAAGACCCCGGGACAGGGGGTTTTGAGCAGTACTTC
>.|.|TRBJ2-5|TRBV5-6
CASSYDIGGGEKETQYF
TGTGCCAGCAGCTACGACATCGGCGGGGGCGAAAAAGAGACCCAGTACTTC
>.|.|TRBJ2-1|TRBV5-1
CASSLASGTIYNEQFF
TGCGCCAGCAGCTTGGCCTCAGGCACAATATACAATGAGCAGTTCTTC
>.|.|TRBJ1-1|TRBV6-1
CASRPETGNTEAFF
TGTGCCAGCAGGCCCGAGACAGGGAACACTGAAGCTTTCTTT
>TRBD2|.|TRBJ2-1|TRBV29-1
CSVEILGSGTYNEQFF
TGCAGCGTTGAAATCCTAGGTAGCGGGACGTACAATGAGCAGTTCTTC
>TRBD1|.|TRBJ2-4|TRBV25-1
CASTGQGSYIQYF
TGTGCCAGCACGGGACAGGGGTCGTACATTCAGTACTTC
>.|.|TRBJ2-1|TRBV29-1
CSVESFKRVSYNEQFF
TGCAGCGTTGAATCCTTTAAGCGGGTCTCCTACAATGAGCAGTTCTTC
>.|.|TRBJ1-3|TRBV7-6
CASSLTVVHSGNTIYF
TGTGCCAGCAGCTTAACGGTGGTCCACTCTGGAAACACCATATATTTT
>TRBD1|.|TRBJ1-4|TRBV5-1
CASSDQGVANEKLFF
TGCGCCAGCAGCGACCAGGGGGTCGCTAATGAAAAACTGTTTTTT
>.|.|TRBJ1-2|TRBV19
CASSIVAVNYGYTF
TGTGCCAGTAGTATAGTGGCAGTAAACTATGGCTACACCTTC
>TRBD2|few|TRBJ2-3|TRBV10-3
CASSDSGTSGTDTQYF
TGTGCCAGCAGTGACTCAGGAACTAGCGGAACAGATACGCAGTATTTT